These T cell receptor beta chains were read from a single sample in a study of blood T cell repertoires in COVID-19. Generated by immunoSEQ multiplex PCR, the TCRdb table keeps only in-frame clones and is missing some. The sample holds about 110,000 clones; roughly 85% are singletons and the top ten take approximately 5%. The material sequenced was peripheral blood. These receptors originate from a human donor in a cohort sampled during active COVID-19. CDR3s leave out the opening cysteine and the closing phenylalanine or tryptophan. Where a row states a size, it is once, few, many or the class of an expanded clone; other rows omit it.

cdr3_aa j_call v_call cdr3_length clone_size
ASSIRENTEAF TRBJ1-1 TRBV19 11 few
ASRGGGRQY TRBJ2-7 TRBV2 9 NA
ASSIYGGQAF TRBJ1-1 TRBV6-2/TRBV6-3 10 few
ASSPSGNEKLF TRBJ1-4 TRBV19 11 NA
ATSGGPGELF TRBJ2-2 TRBV24-1 10 NA
ASRLDRLTEAF TRBJ1-1 TRBV28 11 NA
AYRTGAVTEAF TRBJ1-1 TRBV30 11 NA
ASSAHHLAANYNEQF TRBJ2-1 TRBV6-2/TRBV6-3 15 NA
ASSSTDTGELF TRBJ2-2 TRBV5-1 11 NA
ASAGVTGAKKH TRBJ2-7 TRBV6-5 11 NA
ASSSGGSYNEQF TRBJ2-1 TRBV27 12 NA
ASSIAGTSVYNEQF TRBJ2-1 TRBV19 14 NA
ASSSGLPETQY TRBJ2-5 TRBV11-2 11 NA
ASSDQASSGNTIY TRBJ1-3 TRBV5-1 13 NA
ASSSTQDQPQH TRBJ1-5 TRBV6-5 11 NA
ASMERLYYEQY TRBJ2-7 TRBV6-6 11 NA
ASSQVRLAGGPSYNEQF TRBJ2-1 TRBV4-1 17 NA
ASRPYMNQPQH TRBJ1-5 TRBV28 11 NA
AWSVFGISNEQF TRBJ2-1 TRBV30 12 once
ASSLDQVSPLH TRBJ1-6 TRBV11-2 11 NA
ASSQHNQGF TRBJ1-1 TRBV3-1/TRBV3-2 9 NA
ASRERLAENNEQF TRBJ2-1 TRBV2 13 NA
ASSSGGSSYNEQF TRBJ2-1 TRBV5-1 13 NA
ASSLLGGTPGANVLT TRBJ2-6 TRBV7-3 15 NA
ASSSLRTGGLHGYT TRBJ1-2 TRBV28 14 NA
ASRGGNQPQH TRBJ1-5 TRBV27 10 NA
AGSGGGIVMNTEAF TRBJ1-1 TRBV30 14 once
ASSLRQGAGETQY TRBJ2-5 TRBV18 13 NA
ASSQGGTGGTEAF TRBJ1-1 TRBV4-2 13 once
ASSQDASNTGELF TRBJ2-2 TRBV4-1 13 NA